A single sample gave rise to the 25 T cell receptor beta chains below, sequenced in a study of diagnostic markers for celiac disease (dated by TCRdb to 2020 to 2022). Sequencing relied on an Illumina MiSeq. Based on TCRdb reprocessing of the reads, there is one entry per CDR3 protein sequence, and DNA is missing. This sample's records show about 1,600 distinct CDR3 sequences. Roughly a tenth of the sample rests with the top ten. The sequenced sample was either unsorted cells or a sorted T cell fraction (not recorded which). Receptors were obtained from a human donor.

This clonotype is medium-sized by frequency. The chain recombines TRBV10-3 with TRBJ2-7; without DNA, the TCRdb call of TRBD2 cannot be checked. From germline, CDR1 is ENHRY and CDR2 SYGVKD. The CDR3 sequence is 14 residues long. This CDR3 reads CAISEDSGRYEQYF.

This clonotype is called large based on its frequency. V gene TRBV28 combines with J gene TRBJ2-1; TCRdb lists TRBD1, though no DNA is available to test this call. The germline V gene encodes CDR1 MDHEN and CDR2 SYDVKM. The CDR3 extends over 15 amino acids. This CDR3 reads CASRHRGLSYNEQFF. Together with reference TRBV28 and TRBJ2-1, the CDR3 gives the full variable domain: DVKVTQSSRYLVKRTGEKVFLECVQDMDHENMFWYRQDPGLGLRLIYFSYDVKMKEKGDIPEGYSVSREKKERFSLILESASTNQTSMYLCASRHRGLSYNEQFFGPGTRLTVL.

By frequency, this clonotype registers large. This rearrangement joins TRBV28 to TRBJ1-1. There are 17 residues in the CDR3. Germline CDR1 reads MDHEN; CDR2 reads SYDVKM. The CDR3 sequence is CASSLKVLEEPNTEAFF.

Measured by frequency, this clonotype is large. The CDR3 loop reads CSARNRGSSYNSPLHF. The chain joins TRBV20-1 to TRBJ1-6; TCRdb names TRBD1, which stays unverified in the absence of DNA. Germline V gene lookup returns CDR1 DFQATT and CDR2 SNEGSKA (reference sequence). The CDR3 runs 16 residues.

This clonotype is labeled large based on frequency. CDR3 sequence reads: CASSLGSKGTQYF. The chain uses TRBV12-3 or TRBV12-4 and TRBJ2-3; TCRdb picks TRBD1, but there is no DNA to check that call. The CDR3 runs to 13 residues.

The chain links TRBV6-2 or TRBV6-3 to TRBJ2-1; TCRdb outputs TRBD1, but without DNA this stays unchecked. Germline-derived CDR1 and CDR2 are MNHEY and SVGEGT. There are 17 residues in the CDR3. CDR3 residues: CASITPRGSISYNEQFF.

This clonotype is identified as medium-sized from frequency. V usage is TRBV18 and J usage is TRBJ2-1. The CDR3 is made up of 12 amino acids. The germline V gene encodes CDR1 KGHSH and CDR2 LQKENI. CDR3 region: CASSPQRDEQFF. Complete variable domain (other parts from reference TRBV18 and TRBJ2-1): NAGVMQNPRHLVRRRGQEARLRCSPMKGHSHVYWYRQLPEEGLKFMVYLQKENIIDESGMPKERFSAEFPKEGPSILRIQQVVRGDSAAYFCASSPQRDEQFFGPGTRLTVL.

Frequency places this clonotype as medium-sized. The chain employs TRBV7-6 and TRBJ2-7. This CDR3 region has 13 residues. Germline V gene data show CDR1 as SGHVS and CDR2 as FNYEAQ. CDR3 loop: CASSLGPNYEQYF.

The chain employs TRBV7-9 and TRBJ2-1; TCRdb picks TRBD1, but there is no DNA to check that call. Germline loops: CDR1 SEHNR, CDR2 FQNEAQ (reference sequence). The CDR3 is made up of 13 amino acids. CDR3 protein: CASSSSVEGEQFF. Together with reference TRBV7-9 and TRBJ2-1, the CDR3 gives the full variable domain: DTGVSQNPRHKITKRGQNVTFRCDPISEHNRLYWYRQTLGQGPEFLTYFQNEAQLEKSRLLSDRFSAERPKGSFSTLEIQRTEQGDSAMYLCASSSSVEGEQFFGPGTRLTVL.

This clonotype is labeled large (0.1 to 1%) based on frequency. This chain uses TRBV12-3 or TRBV12-4 with TRBJ1-1. The CDR3 has 14 residues. CDR3 protein: CASSLAGLNTEAFF.

V and J are TRBV6-2 or TRBV6-3 and TRBJ1-2; TCRdb's D gene call, TRBD1, goes unchecked for lack of DNA. This CDR3 is built from 14 residues. Per germline, CDR1 MNHEY and CDR2 SVGEGT. Here the CDR3 reads CASSSTGAFDGYTF.

By frequency, this clonotype is large. The chain employs TRBV6-5 and TRBJ2-5; TCRdb reports TRBD1, a call that lacks DNA to check it against. Germline V gene sequence: CDR1 MNHEY, CDR2 SVGAGI. This CDR3 has 16 amino acids. CDR3 sequence: CASSPDRFSPQETQYF.

According to its frequency, this clonotype is medium-sized. This chain joins TRBV29-1 and TRBJ1-1; the D gene TCRdb calls, TRBD1, cannot be checked with no DNA. The CDR3 has 13 amino acids. CDR1 and CDR2 (germline): SQVTM, ANQGSEA. CDR3 sequence: CSAGSTVNTEAFF.

This clonotype is medium-sized by frequency. The gene calls are TRBV20-1 and TRBJ2-3; as DNA is missing, the TRBD1 call by TCRdb cannot be tested. Germline CDR1 DFQATT, CDR2 SNEGSKA (reference sequence). This CDR3 is 16 amino acids long. The CDR3 loop is CSARDRYSAAGDTQYF.

Measured by frequency, this clonotype is large. V is TRBV14 and J is TRBJ2-3; TCRdb picks TRBD2, but there is no DNA to check that call. There are 18 residues in the CDR3. Germline assignment: CDR1 SGHDN and CDR2 FVKESK. This CDR3 is CASSPLTSGRIYTDTQYF. Variable domain in full (rest from reference TRBV14 and TRBJ2-3): EAGVTQFPSHSVIEKGQTVTLRCDPISGHDNLYWYRRVMGKEIKFLLHFVKESKQDESGMPNNRFLAERTGGTYSTLKVQPAELEDSGVYFCASSPLTSGRIYTDTQYFGPGTRLTVL.

The chain couples TRBV6-5 to TRBJ2-3; no DNA is available, so the TRBD2 call from TCRdb remains unchecked. Germline CDR1 reads MNHEY; CDR2 reads SVGAGI. This CDR3 is built from 15 residues. CDR3 residues: CASSYGGFRTDTQYF.

The CDR3 protein is CASSVTGEGANVLTF. The chain joins TRBV5-1 to TRBJ2-6; with no DNA, the TCRdb D assignment of TRBD1 cannot be verified. This CDR3 has 15 amino acids. CDR1 is SGHRS and CDR2 is YFSETQ in the germline V gene.

This clonotype is classed as medium-sized by frequency. V gene TRBV7-2 combines with J gene TRBJ1-1; TCRdb gives TRBD1 as the D gene, but with no DNA this cannot be confirmed. This CDR3 contains 16 residues. Germline lookup yields CDR1 SGHTA and CDR2 FQGNSA. This CDR3 reads CASSFGTGRGNTEAFF.

This chain connects TRBV18 to TRBJ2-3. CDR1 KGHSH and CDR2 LQKENI come from the germline V gene. This CDR3 comprises 15 residues. The CDR3 loop reads CASSPTWGSTDTQYF.

The CDR3 is CASSLEGFRGQGSTLSGANVLTF. This rearrangement joins TRBV28 to TRBJ2-6; TCRdb picks TRBD1, but there is no DNA to check that call. Germline CDR1 MDHEN, CDR2 SYDVKM. This CDR3 has 23 amino acids.

In terms of frequency, this clonotype is medium-sized. J is TRBJ1-3 and V is TRBV10-3. This CDR3 has 14 residues. Looked up from germline, CDR1 is ENHRY and CDR2 is SYGVKD. CDR3 region: CAISGAAAGNTIYF.

This clonotype registers medium-sized by frequency. This sequence joins TRBV7-2 and TRBJ2-3; TCRdb picks TRBD2, but there is no DNA to check that call. The length of the CDR3 is 16 residues. Per the germline V gene, CDR1 is SGHTA and CDR2 is FQGNSA. The CDR3 loop reads CASSLVAGGSPDTQYF.

This clonotype counts as medium-sized by frequency. The chain is built from TRBV28 and TRBJ1-2. The CDR3 is made up of 13 amino acids. Per germline, CDR1 MDHEN and CDR2 SYDVKM. CDR3 loop: CASSLSLWSGYTF.

Considering frequency, this clonotype is medium-sized. The genes are TRBV7-8 and TRBJ2-7. Germline CDR1 reads SGHVS; CDR2 reads FQNEAQ. The CDR3 length is 13 residues. CDR3 amino acids: CASSVGQAYEQYF.

According to its frequency, this clonotype is large. The V gene is TRBV19, the J gene TRBJ2-7; TCRdb names TRBD1, which stays unverified in the absence of DNA. The CDR3 extends over 14 amino acids. Germline V gene lookup returns CDR1 LNHDA and CDR2 SQIVND (reference sequence). CDR3 in amino acids: CASSLGQSTYEQYF.